These 20 T cell receptor beta chains were sequenced from one sample in a study of PD-1 blockade in mismatch repair-deficient tumors. These receptors have no identified antigens. Noted time point: 10-day in vitro stimulation with candidate neoantigen peptide 6. Here immunoSEQ multiplex PCR was the method, and the copy in TCRdb shows in-frame clones only, minus some. The table lists approximately 13,000 clones, about 88% of them singletons. The sample was cells cultured in vitro, taken from a patient treated with pembrolizumab. Every receptor here comes from an adult with mismatch repair-deficient cancer.

The V gene is TRBV29-1, the J gene TRBJ2-7, with D perhaps TRBD2 (6 bases). V gave up 3 bases and J gave up 2 bases, with 17 bases separating them. Germline assignment: CDR1 SQVTM and CDR2 ANQGSEA. This CDR3 region has 15 residues. The CDR3 DNA follows: TGCAGCGTTGATAACTCCGGGGGTAGCCCCTACGAGCAGTACTTC. Protein sequence: CSVDNSGGSPYEQYF.

The chain couples TRBV28 to TRBJ2-5; a weak D match, TRBD2 (6 bases). Germline V gives CDR1 MDHEN, CDR2 SYDVKM. Trimming left V 5 bases short and J 4 bases short, with 26 bases between. This CDR3 has 18 residues. The CDR3 sequence: CASSPKPQRLELGETQYF. DNA of the CDR3: TGTGCCAGCAGTCCTAAACCCCAACGACTAGAACTTGGAGAGACCCAGTACTTC.

This chain joins TRBV15 and TRBJ1-1; no clear D. Germline-derived CDR1 and CDR2 are LNHNV and YYDKDF (reference sequence). This CDR3 is built from 14 residues. V lost 0 bases and J 1 base, leaving 6 bases between the germline ends. CDR3 amino acids: CATSRDLENTEAFF. The CDR3, as DNA: TGTGCCACCAGCAGAGATTTGGAGAACACTGAAGCTTTCTTT.

This clone appeared a few times. The V call is TRBV27, the J call TRBJ2-5; TRBD2 is a possible D gene (6 bases). This CDR3 is built from 16 residues. CDR1 is MNHEY and CDR2 is SMNVEV in the germline V gene (reference sequence). V lost 2 bases and J lost 5, with 18 bases in between. CDR3 region: CASSLGPSELRETQYF. The CDR3 nucleotides read TGTGCCAGCAGTTTAGGGCCTAGCGAGCTCCGGGAGACCCAGTACTTC.

The genes are TRBV19 and TRBJ1-5; D call uncertain. Germline CDR1 reads LNHDA; CDR2 reads SQIVND (reference sequence). Trimming took 4 bases from V and 7 from J, leaving 14 bases between them. The CDR3 loop spans 14 amino acids. The CDR3 region is CASSKPRQGQPQHF. The CDR3 DNA reads as TGTGCCAGTAGTAAACCCCGCCAAGGGCAGCCCCAGCATTTT.

The chain couples TRBV5-1 to TRBJ2-1; D might be TRBD1 (6 bases). The CDR3 is made up of 14 amino acids. The V gene's germline CDR1 is SGHRS and CDR2 YFSETQ. The V end lost 6 bases, the J end lost 0 bases, and 10 bases lay between the germline ends. The CDR3 DNA reads as TGCGCCAGCACGGACAGAAGCTCCTACAATGAGCAGTTCTTC. Its translation is CASTDRSSYNEQFF.

CDR3 nucleotides: TGTGCCAGCAGCATCGGACAGGGACGACATGGAGGCTACACCTTC. This sequence encodes CASSIGQGRHGGYTF. The chain has TRBV11-3 and TRBJ1-2; 8 nucleotides agree with TRBD1. The CDR3 spans 15 residues. Germline assignment: CDR1 SGHNT and CDR2 YENEEA. Losses at the gene ends were 5 bases for V and 8 bases for J; bases not matched to a gene: 13. Supplemented by reference TRBV11-3 and TRBJ1-2, the full variable domain reads EAGVVQSPRYKIIEKKQPVAFWCNPISGHNTLYWYLQNLGQGPELLIRYENEEAVDDSQLPKDRFSAERLKGVDSTLKIQPAELGDSAVYLCASSIGQGRHGGYTFGSGTRLTVV.

The chain is built from TRBV5-1 and TRBJ1-1, with 7 bases lining up with TRBD1. The V and J ends lost 4 bases and 0 bases, in that order; junction bases with no gene match: 15. Germline CDR1 is SGHRS and CDR2 is YFSETQ. The CDR3 runs 18 residues. CDR3 DNA sequence: TGCGCCAGCAGCCCGTGGACAGGAGGGGGGTTCATGAACACTGAAGCTTTCTTT. Its protein is CASSPWTGGGFMNTEAFF.

This chain links TRBV11-3 with TRBJ2-1; 7 nucleotides match TRBD2. This CDR3 is built from 13 residues. Germline V gives CDR1 SGHNT, CDR2 YENEEA. V gave up 5 bases and J gave up 7 bases; unmatched junction bases: 5. Written as DNA, the CDR3 is TGTGCCAGCAGCATGTCCGGGGGGAATGAGCAGTTCTTC. Translating gives CASSMSGGNEQFF.

The chain has TRBV18 and TRBJ2-3; D perhaps matches TRBD2 (6 bases). This CDR3 is 15 amino acids long. Germline assignment: CDR1 KGHSH and CDR2 LQKENI. Deletions cut 3 bases from V and 0 bases from J, with 10 bases between. In DNA, the CDR3 is TGTGCCAGCTCACCGGCGGGACCGAGCACAGATACGCAGTATTTT. This sequence encodes CASSPAGPSTDTQYF.

This chain uses TRBV7-2 with TRBJ2-7; TRBD1 might be the D (5 bases). Looked up from germline, CDR1 is SGHTA and CDR2 is FQGNSA. The CDR3 covers 15 residues. V was pared by 1 base and J by 0 bases, with 10 bases between. Here the CDR3 reads CASSLGGYGSYEQYF. The DNA of the CDR3 is TGTGCCAGCAGCTTAGGGGGCTACGGCTCCTACGAGCAGTACTTC.

The count of this clone is one. CDR3: CASSLRGGIEAFF. CDR3 DNA sequence: TGTGCCAGCAGCTTAAGGGGGGGTATTGAAGCTTTCTTT. V usage is TRBV7-3 and J usage is TRBJ1-1; tentative D call: TRBD1 (5 bases). V lost 1 base, J lost 7 bases, and 10 bases lay in between. The CDR3 runs 13 residues. Germline CDR1 reads SGHTA; CDR2 reads FQGTGA.

V usage is TRBV5-1 and J usage is TRBJ2-7; D is perhaps TRBD1 or TRBD2 (5 bases each). Germline values: CDR1 SGHRS, CDR2 YFSETQ. Trimming cost V 0 bases and J 1 base, with 11 bases left between them. The CDR3 is 15 amino acids. The CDR3 region is CASSLAMGRSYEQYF. CDR3 sequence (DNA): TGCGCCAGCAGCTTGGCTATGGGACGGTCCTACGAGCAGTACTTC.

This clone was found a few times. This chain connects TRBV4-1 to TRBJ2-2; tentatively, D is TRBD2 (5 bases). V was trimmed by 4 bases and J by 5 bases, leaving 17 bases between them. The CDR3 consists of 16 residues. Germline lookup yields CDR1 MGHRA and CDR2 YSYEKL. CDR3 residues: CASSPGAGLRTGELFF. The CDR3 nucleotides read TGCGCCAGCAGCCCTGGCGCAGGACTCCGAACCGGGGAGCTGTTTTTT.

The chain joins TRBV29-1 to TRBJ1-3; no reliable D call. The CDR3 runs 18 residues. The ends were cut back, 4 bases at V and 0 bases at J, with 22 bases in the middle. Germline values: CDR1 SQVTM, CDR2 ANQGSEA. Here the CDR3 DNA reads TGCAGCGTTGTGGGCCTCATCGGGCCGCCTAACTCTGGAAACACCATATATTTT. Its protein product is CSVVGLIGPPNSGNTIYF. Variable domain in full (rest from reference TRBV29-1 and TRBJ1-3): SAVISQKPSRDICQRGTSLTIQCQVDSQVTMMFWYRQQPGQSLTLIATANQGSEATYESGFVIDKFPISRPNLTFSTLTVSNMSPEDSSIYLCSVVGLIGPPNSGNTIYFGEGSWLTVV.

This chain uses TRBV15 with TRBJ2-7, with 9 positions matching TRBD1. The CDR3 contains 13 residues. Germline CDR1 LNHNV, CDR2 YYDKDF (reference sequence). With 3 bases clipped from V and 4 bases from J, the junction kept 1 base outside the gene matches. DNA for the CDR3: TGTGCCACCAGCAGGGACAGGGGTTACGAGCAGTACTTC. Its translation: CATSRDRGYEQYF.

This rearrangement joins TRBV2 to TRBJ2-7; no firm D call. Trimming cost V 8 bases and J 3 bases, with 14 bases left between them. Germline CDR1 reads SNHLY; CDR2 reads FYNNEI. This CDR3 contains 13 residues. DNA of the CDR3: TGTGCCAGCGGGGTCGAGCTGGACTACGAGCAGTACTTC. Translating gives CASGVELDYEQYF. Combining the CDR3 with reference TRBV2 and TRBJ2-7 gives the whole variable domain EPEVTQTPSHQVTQMGQEVILRCVPISNHLYFYWYRQILGQKVEFLVSFYNNEISEKSEIFDDQFSVERPDGSNFTLKIRSTKLEDSAMYFCASGVELDYEQYFGPGTRLTVT.

The chain links TRBV7-9 to TRBJ2-1, with D unresolved. The CDR3 totals 17 residues. Germline loops: CDR1 SEHNR, CDR2 FQNEAQ (reference sequence). The V end was cut by 5 bases, the J end by 4 bases, with 21 bases between. The DNA of the CDR3 is TGTGCCAGCAGCCCCCCCCTCGGGCTGCTAAAATACAATGAGCAGTTCTTC. This encodes CASSPPLGLLKYNEQFF.

The chain has TRBV6-6 and TRBJ1-1; TRBD1 might be the D (5 bases). This CDR3 comprises 14 residues. Germline loops: CDR1 MNHNY, CDR2 SVGAGI (reference sequence). V was shortened by 7 bases and J by 4 bases, with 16 bases between the two germline ends. This CDR3 reads CASTPGAGGTEAFF. The CDR3 DNA follows: TGTGCCAGCACCCCCGGGGCAGGAGGCACTGAAGCTTTCTTT.

This chain links TRBV28 with TRBJ2-7; no reliable D call. The CDR3 consists of 12 residues. CDR1 is MDHEN and CDR2 is SYDVKM in the germline V gene. V lost 3 bases to trimming and J lost 2 bases, with 5 bases between them. CDR3 in amino acids: CASSFFTYEQYF. The CDR3, as DNA: TGTGCCAGCAGTTTTTTTACCTACGAGCAGTACTTC.